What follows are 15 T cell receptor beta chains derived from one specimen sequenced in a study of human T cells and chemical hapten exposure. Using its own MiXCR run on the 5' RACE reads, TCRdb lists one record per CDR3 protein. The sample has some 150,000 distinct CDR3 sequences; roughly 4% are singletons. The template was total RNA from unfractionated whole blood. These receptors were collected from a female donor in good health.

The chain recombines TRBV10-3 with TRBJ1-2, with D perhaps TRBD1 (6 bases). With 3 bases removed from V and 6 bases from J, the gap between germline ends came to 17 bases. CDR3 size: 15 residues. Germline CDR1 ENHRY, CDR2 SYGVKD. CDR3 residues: CAISDNPTGRNGYTF. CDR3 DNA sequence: TGTGCCATCAGTGATAACCCCACAGGGCGGAATGGCTACACCTTC.

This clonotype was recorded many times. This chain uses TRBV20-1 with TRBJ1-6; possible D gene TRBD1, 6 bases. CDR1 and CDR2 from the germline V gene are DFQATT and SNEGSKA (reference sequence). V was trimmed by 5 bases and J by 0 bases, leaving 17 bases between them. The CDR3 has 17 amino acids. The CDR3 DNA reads TGCAGTGCTCAGTCGGACAGTCGGAGCTCCTATAATTCACCCCTCCACTTT. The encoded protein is CSAQSDSRSSYNSPLHF.

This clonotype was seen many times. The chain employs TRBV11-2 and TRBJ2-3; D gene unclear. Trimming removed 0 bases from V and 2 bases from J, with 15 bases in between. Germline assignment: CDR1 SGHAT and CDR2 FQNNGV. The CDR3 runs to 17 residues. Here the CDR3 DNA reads TGTGCCAGCAGCTTAGATCACAGCGTAGTTTTCACAGATACGCAGTATTTT. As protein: CASSLDHSVVFTDTQYF.

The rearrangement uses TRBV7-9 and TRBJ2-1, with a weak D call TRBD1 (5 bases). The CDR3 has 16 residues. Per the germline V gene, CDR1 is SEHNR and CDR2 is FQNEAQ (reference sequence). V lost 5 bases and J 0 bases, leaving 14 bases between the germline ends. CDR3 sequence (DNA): TGTGCCAGCAGCCTGGTACAGGTTCACTCCTACAATGAGCAGTTCTTC. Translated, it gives CASSLVQVHSYNEQFF.

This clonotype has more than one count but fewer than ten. The CDR3 DNA reads TGTGCCAGCAGCTTTTGTGGTGTGGATGGCTACACCTTC. Translated: CASSFCGVDGYTF. The V and J genes are TRBV5-4 and TRBJ1-2; D remains unclear. Trimming removed 2 bases at V and 6 bases at J, with 11 bases between. This CDR3 has 13 residues. Germline values: CDR1 SGHNT, CDR2 YYREEE (reference sequence).

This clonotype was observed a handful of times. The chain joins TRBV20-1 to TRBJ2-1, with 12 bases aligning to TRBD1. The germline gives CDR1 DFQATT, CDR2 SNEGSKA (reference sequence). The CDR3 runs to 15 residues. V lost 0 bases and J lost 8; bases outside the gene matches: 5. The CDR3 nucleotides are TGCAGTGCTAGAGAGTGGGGACAGGGGGCCGATGAGCAGTTCTTC. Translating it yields CSAREWGQGADEQFF.

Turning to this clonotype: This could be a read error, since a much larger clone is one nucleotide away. CDR3 protein: CASSLLGRRGDGYTF. CDR3 nucleotides: TGTGCCAGCAGTTTACTGGGCCGGCGGGGCGATGGCTACACCTTC. The chain combines TRBV27 with TRBJ1-2, with D possibly being TRBD1 (5 bases). Germline loops: CDR1 MNHEY, CDR2 SMNVEV (reference sequence). V was cut by 2 bases and J by 6 bases, with 16 bases left in between. The CDR3 has 15 residues.

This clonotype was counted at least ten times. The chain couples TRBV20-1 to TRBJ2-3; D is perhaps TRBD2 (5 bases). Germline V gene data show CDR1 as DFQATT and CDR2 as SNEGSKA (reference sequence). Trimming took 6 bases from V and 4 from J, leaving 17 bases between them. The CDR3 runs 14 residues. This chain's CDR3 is CSAPRSDLADTQYF. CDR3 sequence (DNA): TGCAGTGCGCCTCGTAGCGACTTGGCAGATACGCAGTATTTT.

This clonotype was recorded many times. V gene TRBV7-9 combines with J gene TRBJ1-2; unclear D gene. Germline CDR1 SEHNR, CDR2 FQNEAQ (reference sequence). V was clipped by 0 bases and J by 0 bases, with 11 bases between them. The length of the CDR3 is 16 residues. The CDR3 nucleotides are TGTGCCAGCAGCTTAGCGGGGTCCAGAACTAACTATGGCTACACCTTC. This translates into CASSLAGSRTNYGYTF.

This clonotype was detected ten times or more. DNA for the CDR3: TGTGCCAGCAGTTGGGTCAACTCTGGAAACACCATATATTTT. It codes for CASSWVNSGNTIYF. The genes are TRBV12-3 or TRBV12-4 and TRBJ1-3; D gene uncertain. This CDR3 has 14 amino acids. Trimming cost V 4 bases and J 0 bases, with 7 bases left between them.

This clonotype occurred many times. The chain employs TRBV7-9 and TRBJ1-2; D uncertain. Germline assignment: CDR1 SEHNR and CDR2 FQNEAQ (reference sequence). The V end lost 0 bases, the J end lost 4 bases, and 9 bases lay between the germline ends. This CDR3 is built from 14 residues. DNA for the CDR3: TGTGCCAGCAGCTTAGCAGGCCCCCTCTATGGCTACACCTTC. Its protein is CASSLAGPLYGYTF.

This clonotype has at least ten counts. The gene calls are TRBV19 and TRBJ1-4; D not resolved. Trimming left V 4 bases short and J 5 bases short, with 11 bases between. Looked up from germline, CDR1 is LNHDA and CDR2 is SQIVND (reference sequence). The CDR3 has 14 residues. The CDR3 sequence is CASSRTGENEKLFF. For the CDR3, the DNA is TGTGCCAGTAGTAGGACGGGAGAGAATGAAAAACTGTTTTTT. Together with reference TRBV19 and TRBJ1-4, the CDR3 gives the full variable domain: DGGITQSPKYLFRKEGQNVTLSCEQNLNHDAMYWYRQDPGQGLRLIYYSQIVNDFQKGDIAEGYSVSREKKESFPLTVTSAQKNPTAFYLCASSRTGENEKLFFGSGTQLSVL.

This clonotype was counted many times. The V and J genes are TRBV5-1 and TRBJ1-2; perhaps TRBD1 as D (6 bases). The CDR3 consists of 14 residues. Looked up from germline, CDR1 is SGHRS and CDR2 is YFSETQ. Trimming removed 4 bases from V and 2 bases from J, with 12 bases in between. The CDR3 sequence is CASSRLTGNYGYTF. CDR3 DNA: TGCGCCAGCAGCAGATTGACAGGCAACTATGGCTACACCTTC.

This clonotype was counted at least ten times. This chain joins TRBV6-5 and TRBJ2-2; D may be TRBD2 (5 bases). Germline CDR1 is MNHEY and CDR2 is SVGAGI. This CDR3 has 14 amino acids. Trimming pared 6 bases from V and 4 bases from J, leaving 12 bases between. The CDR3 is CASSRLTSTGELFF. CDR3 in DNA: TGTGCCAGCAGCCGCCTAACTAGCACCGGGGAGCTGTTTTTT.

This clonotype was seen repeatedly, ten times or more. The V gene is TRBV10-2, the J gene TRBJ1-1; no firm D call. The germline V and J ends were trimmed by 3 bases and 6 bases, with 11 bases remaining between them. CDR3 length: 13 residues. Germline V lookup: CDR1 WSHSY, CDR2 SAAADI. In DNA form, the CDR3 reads TGCGCCAGCAGTGAACGGGGTAAGGCTGAAGCTTTCTTT. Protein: CASSERGKAEAFF.